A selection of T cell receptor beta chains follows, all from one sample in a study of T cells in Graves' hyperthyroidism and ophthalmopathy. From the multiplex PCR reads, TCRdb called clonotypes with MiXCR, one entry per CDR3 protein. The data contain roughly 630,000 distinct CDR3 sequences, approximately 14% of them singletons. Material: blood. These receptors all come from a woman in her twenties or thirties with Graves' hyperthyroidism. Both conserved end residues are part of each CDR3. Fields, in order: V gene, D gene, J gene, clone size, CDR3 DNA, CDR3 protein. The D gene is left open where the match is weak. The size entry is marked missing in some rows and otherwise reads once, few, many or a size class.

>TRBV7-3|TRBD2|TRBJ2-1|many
TGTGCCAGCAGCCTGGGGGGGGGGAGGGCGAACAATGAGCAGTTCTTC
CASSLGGGRANNEQFF
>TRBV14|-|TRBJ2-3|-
TGTGCCAGCAGCCAAGGTCCACGCCGCACAGATACGCAGTATTTT
CASSQGPRRTDTQYF
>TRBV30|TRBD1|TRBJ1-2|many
TGTGCCTGGACCCGACAGGGTCTCTATGGCTACACCTTC
CAWTRQGLYGYTF
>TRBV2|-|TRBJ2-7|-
TGTGCCAGCAGTGAGGGTGCTGTGGGGCTGAACGAGCAGTACTTC
CASSEGAVGLNEQYF
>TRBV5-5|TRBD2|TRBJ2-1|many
TGTGCCAGCAGCTGGGCGCGACGAGCGGGAGGGGGGGGCAATGAGCAGTTCTTC
CASSWARRAGGGGNEQFF
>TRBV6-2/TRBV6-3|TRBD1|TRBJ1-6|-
TGTGCCAGCAGACCCGACAGGGAAAGATATAATTCACCCCTCCACTTT
CASRPDRERYNSPLHF
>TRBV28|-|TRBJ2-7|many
TGTGCCAGCAGTGTAAGCGGTTACGAGCAGTACTTC
CASSVSGYEQYF
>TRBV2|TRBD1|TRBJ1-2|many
TGTGCCAGCAGGCGACAGGGTAGGGATGGCTACACCTTC
CASRRQGRDGYTF
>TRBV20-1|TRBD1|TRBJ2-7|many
TGCAGTGCTAGAGATCCAATGACAGGGACCTACGAGCAGTACTTC
CSARDPMTGTYEQYF
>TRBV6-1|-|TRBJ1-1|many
TGTGCCAGCAGTCGAGGGAGACAGACTGAAGCTTTCTTT
CASSRGRQTEAFF
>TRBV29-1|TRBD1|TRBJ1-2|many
TGCAGCGTTGAAGACCTTAGACAGGGAGGCCGTGGCTACACCTTC
CSVEDLRQGGRGYTF
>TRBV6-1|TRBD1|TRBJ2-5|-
TGTGCCAGCAGTCGACCGGGACAGCAAGAGACCCAGTACTTC
CASSRPGQQETQYF
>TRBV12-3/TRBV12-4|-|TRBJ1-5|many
TGTGCCAGCAGTTTAGCGATGAGAGGTTCGGAGCCCCAGCATTTT
CASSLAMRGSEPQHF
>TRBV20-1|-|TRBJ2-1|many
TGCAGTGCTAGAGTTAGGGTTGAAGGCAATGAGCAGTTCTTC
CSARVRVEGNEQFF
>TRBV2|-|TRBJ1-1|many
TGTGCCAGCACTGACCCGGGACGCATGAACACTGAAGCTTTCTTT
CASTDPGRMNTEAFF
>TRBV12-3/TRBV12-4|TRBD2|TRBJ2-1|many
TGTGCCAGCATTGCTAGCGGGAGAGACAATGAGCAGTTCTTC
CASIASGRDNEQFF
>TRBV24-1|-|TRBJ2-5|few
TGTGCCACCAGTGCCGGGGACCAAGAGACCCAGTACTTC
CATSAGDQETQYF
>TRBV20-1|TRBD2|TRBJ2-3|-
TGCAGTGCTAGAGAGGGGACTAGCGGGAGGGACACAGATACGCAGTATTTT
CSAREGTSGRDTDTQYF
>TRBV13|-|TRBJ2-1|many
TGTGCCAGCAGCTTAAGGGACTGGGTCAATGAGCAGTTCTTC
CASSLRDWVNEQFF
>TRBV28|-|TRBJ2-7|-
TGTGCCAGCAGTGGGGGGAGTAGCGGATCCTACGAGCAGTACTTC
CASSGGSSGSYEQYF
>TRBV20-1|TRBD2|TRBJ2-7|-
TGCAGTGCCCAGCGGACTAGCGCCTACGAGCAGTACTTC
CSAQRTSAYEQYF
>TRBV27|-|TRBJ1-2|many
TGTGCCAGCAGTTCCTTCGGGGGCTATGGCTACACCTTC
CASSSFGGYGYTF
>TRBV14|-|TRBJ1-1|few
TGTGCCAGCAGCCTAGGGGGGTTGGTTGCTTTCTTT
CASSLGGLVAFF
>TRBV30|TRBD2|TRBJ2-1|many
TGTGCCTGGAGTGTATTGGCGGGAGGGCCACGAGTTGAGCAGTTCTTC
CAWSVLAGGPRVEQFF